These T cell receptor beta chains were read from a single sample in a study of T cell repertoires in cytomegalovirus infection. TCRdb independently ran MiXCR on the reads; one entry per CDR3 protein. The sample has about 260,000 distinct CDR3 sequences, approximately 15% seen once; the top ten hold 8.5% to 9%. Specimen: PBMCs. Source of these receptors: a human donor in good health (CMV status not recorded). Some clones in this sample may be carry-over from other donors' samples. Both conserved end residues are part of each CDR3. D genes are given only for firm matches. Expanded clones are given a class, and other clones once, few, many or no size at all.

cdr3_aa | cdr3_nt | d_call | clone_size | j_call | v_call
CASRASGSSYNSPLHF | TGTGCCAGCAGGGCATCGGGGAGCTCCTATAATTCACCCCTCCACTTT | - | many | TRBJ1-6 | TRBV7-6
CSARGGQGADTQYF | TGCAGTGCTAGAGGGGGACAGGGGGCAGATACGCAGTATTTT | TRBD1 | few | TRBJ2-3 | TRBV20-1
CASSSTGNYGYTF | TGTGCCAGCAGCTCCACAGGGAACTATGGCTACACCTTC | - | many | TRBJ1-2 | TRBV5-6
CASSLNSENYEQYF | TGTGCCAGCAGTTTGAACAGTGAGAACTACGAGCAGTACTTC | - | many | TRBJ2-7 | TRBV12-3/TRBV12-4
CASSTGTGRAQPQHF | TGTGCCAGCAGCACCGGGACAGGGAGGGCTCAGCCCCAGCATTTT | TRBD1 | few | TRBJ1-5 | TRBV7-9
CASSQDPSGGEGNQPQHF | TGTGCCAGCAGCCAAGACCCGTCAGGGGGCGAGGGCAATCAGCCCCAGCATTTT | TRBD1 | few | TRBJ1-5 | TRBV3-1
CASSYSYRNTEAFF | TGTGCCAGCAGTTACTCGTATAGAAACACTGAAGCTTTCTTT | - | - | TRBJ1-1 | TRBV6-8
CATSDPRDSSLGRQFF | TGTGCCACCAGTGATCCCCGGGACAGCAGTTTAGGGCGGCAGTTCTTC | TRBD1 | few | TRBJ2-1 | TRBV24-1
CASSTDMNTEAFF | TGTGCTAGCAGCACCGACATGAACACTGAAGCTTTCTTT | - | many | TRBJ1-1 | TRBV7-7
CASRFREQPQHF | TGTGCCAGCAGGTTCAGGGAACAGCCCCAGCATTTT | - | - | TRBJ1-5 | TRBV12-3/TRBV12-4
CASSRGLRETQYF | TGTGCCAGTAGTCGAGGACTCAGGGAGACCCAGTACTTC | - | few | TRBJ2-5 | TRBV19
CASSPSGGAFYEQYF | TGTGCCAGCAGTCCTAGCGGGGGGGCATTCTACGAGCAGTACTTC | TRBD2 | many | TRBJ2-7 | TRBV12-3/TRBV12-4
CASEDPTDTQYF | TGTGCCAGCGAGGACCCCACAGATACGCAGTATTTT | - | many | TRBJ2-3 | TRBV6-1
CASSQDRTSGRTFPREQYF | TGTGCCAGCAGCCAAGACCGGACTAGCGGGAGGACGTTCCCTAGGGAGCAGTACTTC | TRBD2 | - | TRBJ2-7 | TRBV14
CSASGGTEQYF | TGCAGTGCTAGCGGGGGGACCGAGCAGTACTTC | TRBD2 | few | TRBJ2-7 | TRBV20-1
CASSLLGRGNEKLFF | TGTGCCAGCAGCTTGTTGGGACGGGGTAATGAAAAACTGTTTTTT | - | many | TRBJ1-4 | TRBV7-9
CASTLDPRTKNTEAFF | TGTGCCAGTACCCTTGACCCTCGCACCAAGAACACTGAAGCTTTCTTT | - | - | TRBJ1-1 | TRBV19
CASREGHWGAEQYF | TGTGCCAGCAGGGAGGGACACTGGGGTGCGGAGCAGTACTTC | - | many | TRBJ2-7 | TRBV28
CSAPVGGQVTDTQYF | TGCAGTGCCCCGGTAGGGGGGCAGGTCACAGATACGCAGTATTTT | - | few | TRBJ2-3 | TRBV20-1
CASFDSLNEKLFF | TGTGCCAGTTTTGACAGTCTTAATGAAAAACTGTTTTTT | - | few | TRBJ1-4 | TRBV19
CSARGLVSDTQYF | TGCAGTGCTAGAGGACTAGTTTCCGATACGCAGTATTTT | - | - | TRBJ2-3 | TRBV20-1
CASSRTQGNQPQHF | TGTGCCAGCAGCCGAACCCAGGGGAATCAGCCCCAGCATTTT | - | many | TRBJ1-5 | TRBV7-2
CASTPDHLSTDTQYF | TGTGCCAGTACCCCGGACCACCTAAGCACAGATACGCAGTATTTT | - | - | TRBJ2-3 | TRBV19
CASSLSWGRDSPLHF | TGTGCCAGCAGCTTGAGTTGGGGGCGCGATTCACCCCTCCACTTT | - | many | TRBJ1-6 | TRBV5-6
CAISRDRGLDTQYF | TGTGCCATCAGCCGGGACAGGGGGTTAGATACGCAGTATTTT | TRBD1 | - | TRBJ2-3 | TRBV10-3
CASSMYILDTEAFF | TGTGCCAGTAGTATGTACATCTTGGACACTGAAGCTTTCTTT | - | - | TRBJ1-1 | TRBV19
CASSFDGSSYEQYF | TGCGCCAGCAGCTTCGATGGGAGCTCCTACGAGCAGTACTTC | - | - | TRBJ2-7 | TRBV5-1